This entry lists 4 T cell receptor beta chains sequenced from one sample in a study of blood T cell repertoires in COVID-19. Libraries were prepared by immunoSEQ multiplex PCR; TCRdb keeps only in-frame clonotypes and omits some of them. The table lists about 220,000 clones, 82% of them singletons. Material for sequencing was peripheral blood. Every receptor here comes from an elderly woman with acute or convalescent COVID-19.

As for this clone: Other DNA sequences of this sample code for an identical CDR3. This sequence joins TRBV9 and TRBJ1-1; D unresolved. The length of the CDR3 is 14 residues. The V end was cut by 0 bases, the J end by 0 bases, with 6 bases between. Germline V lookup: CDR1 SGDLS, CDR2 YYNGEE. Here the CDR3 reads CASSVAPMNTEAFF. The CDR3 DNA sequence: TGTGCCAGCAGCGTAGCCCCCATGAACACTGAAGCTTTCTTT.

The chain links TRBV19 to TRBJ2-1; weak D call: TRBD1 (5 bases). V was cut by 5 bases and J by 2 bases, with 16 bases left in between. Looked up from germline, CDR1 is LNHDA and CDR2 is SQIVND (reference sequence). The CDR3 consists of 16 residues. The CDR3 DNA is TGTGCCAGTAGTCCGGACCCCCTGGGGCCCTACAATGAGCAGTTCTTC. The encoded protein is CASSPDPLGPYNEQFF.

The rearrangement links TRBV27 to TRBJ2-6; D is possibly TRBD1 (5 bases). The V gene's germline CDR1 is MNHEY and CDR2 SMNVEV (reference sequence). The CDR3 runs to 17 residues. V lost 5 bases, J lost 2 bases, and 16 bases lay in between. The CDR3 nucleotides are TGTGCCAGCAGTCACCCGGCCTTGGGGCCTGGGGCCAACGTCCTGACTTTC. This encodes CASSHPALGPGANVLTF. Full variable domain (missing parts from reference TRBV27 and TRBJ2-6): EAQVTQNPRYLITVTGKKLTVTCSQNMNHEYMSWYRQDPGLGLRQIYYSMNVEVTDKGDVPEGYKVSRKEKRNFPLILESPSPNQTSLYFCASSHPALGPGANVLTFGAGSRLTVL.

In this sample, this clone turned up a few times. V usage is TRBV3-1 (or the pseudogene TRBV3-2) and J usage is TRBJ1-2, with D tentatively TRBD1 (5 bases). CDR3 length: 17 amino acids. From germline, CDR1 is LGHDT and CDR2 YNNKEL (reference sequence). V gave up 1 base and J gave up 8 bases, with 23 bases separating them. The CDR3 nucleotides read TGTGCCAGCAGCCAAGGGGGACCAGGGAATGCGGGGAGGGGCTACACCTTC. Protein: CASSQGGPGNAGRGYTF.